This entry lists 5 T cell receptor beta chains sequenced from one sample in a study of T cell responses to AZD1222 COVID-19 vaccine. Clones were read by immunoSEQ multiplex PCR, and TCRdb kept only the in-frame ones, dropping some. The sample has some 150,000 clones; approximately 88% are singletons. This specimen consisted of peripheral blood, obtained on day 0 of AZD1222 vaccination. The receptors stem from an adult in good health.

This clone has a single count. This rearrangement joins TRBV27 to TRBJ1-1, with TRBD1 as a possible D gene (5 bases). The CDR3 length is 14 residues. CDR1 is MNHEY, CDR2 SMNVEV, per germline (reference sequence). The V end lost 3 bases, the J end lost 5 bases, and 13 bases lay between the germline ends. The CDR3, as DNA: TGTGCCAGCAGTTTTCAGGGAGGATTGACTGAAGCTTTCTTT. Translating gives CASSFQGGLTEAFF.

As DNA, the CDR3 is TGTGCCAGCAGCTTAGTCCATGCAGGGACAATTGGGAATGAGCAGTTCTTC. It translates to CASSLVHAGTIGNEQFF. The rearrangement joins TRBV11-2 to TRBJ2-1, with D possibly TRBD1 on 6 matching bases. This CDR3 is built from 17 residues. Trimming shortened V by 1 base and J by 7 bases, and 20 bases separated the two germline ends. Germline CDR1 and CDR2: SGHAT and FQNNGV.

The chain is built from TRBV28 and TRBJ2-2; TRBD1 is a possible D gene (5 bases). CDR1 is MDHEN and CDR2 is SYDVKM in the germline V gene. The V end lost 3 bases, the J end lost 0 bases, and 8 bases lay between the germline ends. The CDR3 is made up of 15 amino acids. The CDR3 region has the DNA TGTGCCAGCAGTTTGGGGCAGACGAACACCGGGGAGCTGTTTTTT. Translating it yields CASSLGQTNTGELFF.

This rearrangement joins TRBV3-1 (or the pseudogene TRBV3-2) to TRBJ2-7; tentatively, D is TRBD2 (6 bases). Germline CDR1 reads LGHDT; CDR2 reads YNNKEL (reference sequence). V dropped 6 bases and J dropped 7 bases, with 19 bases sitting between them. CDR3 length equals 14 residues. The DNA of the CDR3 is TGTGCCAGCAGTCTTGGCCTAGCGCGCCGGGAGCAGTACTTC. Protein: CASSLGLARREQYF.

The chain couples TRBV29-1 to TRBJ2-5; TRBD2 might be the D (6 bases). Germline-derived CDR1 and CDR2 are SQVTM and ANQGSEA. CDR3 length: 12 amino acids. V lost 7 bases to trimming and J lost 9 bases, with 18 bases between them. The CDR3 region is CSARRSGEAQYF. The DNA of the CDR3 is TGCAGCGCTCGGCGGTCGGGGGAGGCCCAGTACTTC.